This T cell receptor (beta chain) derives from a study of T cells in Graves' hyperthyroidism and ophthalmopathy. To note about this clonotype: A read error may account for a junction end that differs from germline.

Researchers amplified the TCR beta CDR3 regions from RNA transcripts. HTBI primers were the set used in a first-round RT-PCR of the TCR CDR3. TCRdb itself ran the multiplex PCR reads through MiXCR, one entry per CDR3 protein. The sample records about 400,000 distinct CDR3 sequences, about 15% being singletons. Looked up from germline, CDR1 is KGHDR and CDR2 is SFDVKD. The CDR3 is 12 amino acids. V usage is TRBV24-1 and J usage is TRBJ1-1, with D hard to call. This receptor was taken from a woman aged 25-40 years with Graves' ophthalmopathy. The sequencing input was blood. The CDR3 region is CATANVNTEVFF. The CDR3 DNA follows: TGTGCCACGGCAAACGTGAACACTGAAGTTTTCTTT.